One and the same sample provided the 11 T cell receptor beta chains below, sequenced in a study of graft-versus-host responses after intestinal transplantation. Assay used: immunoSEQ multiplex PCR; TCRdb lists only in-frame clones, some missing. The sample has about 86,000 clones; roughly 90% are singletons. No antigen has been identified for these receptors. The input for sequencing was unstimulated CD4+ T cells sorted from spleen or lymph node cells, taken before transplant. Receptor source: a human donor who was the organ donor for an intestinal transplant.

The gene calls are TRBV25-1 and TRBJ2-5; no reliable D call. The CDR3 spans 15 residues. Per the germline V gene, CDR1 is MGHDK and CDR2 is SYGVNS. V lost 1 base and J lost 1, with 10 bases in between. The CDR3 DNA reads TGTGCCAGCAGTGAATCGAGCGCAGTCCAAGAGACCCAGTACTTC. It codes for CASSESSAVQETQYF.

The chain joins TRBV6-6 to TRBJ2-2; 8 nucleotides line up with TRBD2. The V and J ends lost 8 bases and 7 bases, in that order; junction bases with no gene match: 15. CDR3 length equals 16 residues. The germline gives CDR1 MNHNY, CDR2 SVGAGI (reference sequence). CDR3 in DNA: TGTGCCAGCCTGTTTGGGGGGGGCGGGGGGCACGGGGAGCTGTTTTTT. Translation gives CASLFGGGGGHGELFF.

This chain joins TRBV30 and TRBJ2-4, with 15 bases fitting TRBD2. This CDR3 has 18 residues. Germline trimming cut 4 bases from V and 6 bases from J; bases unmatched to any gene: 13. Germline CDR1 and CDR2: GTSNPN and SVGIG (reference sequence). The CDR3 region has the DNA TGTGCCTGGAACTCCAGGACTAGCGGGGGGGCCTCCGGAAACATTCAGTACTTC. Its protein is CAWNSRTSGGASGNIQYF.

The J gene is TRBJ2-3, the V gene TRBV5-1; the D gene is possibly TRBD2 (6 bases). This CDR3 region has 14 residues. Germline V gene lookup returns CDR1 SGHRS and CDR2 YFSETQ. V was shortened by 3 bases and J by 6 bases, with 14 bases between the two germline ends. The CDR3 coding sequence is TGCGCCAGCAGCTCTAGGACTCGGGAGGATACGCAGTATTTT. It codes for CASSSRTREDTQYF.

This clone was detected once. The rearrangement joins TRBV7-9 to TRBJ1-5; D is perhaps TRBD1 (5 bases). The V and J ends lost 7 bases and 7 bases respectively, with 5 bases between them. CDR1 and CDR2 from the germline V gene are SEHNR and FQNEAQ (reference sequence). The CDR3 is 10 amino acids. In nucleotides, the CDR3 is TGTGCCAGCAAGGGGCAGCCCCAGCATTTT. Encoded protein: CASKGQPQHF.

DNA for the CDR3: TGCGCCAGCAGCTATGGACTAGCCGGTAATGAGCAGTTCTTC. This codes for CASSYGLAGNEQFF. The V call is TRBV5-1, the J call TRBJ2-1; TRBD2 matches at 8 bases. V lost 3 bases, J lost 7 bases, and 6 bases stayed unmatched. Germline V gives CDR1 SGHRS, CDR2 YFSETQ. This CDR3 region has 14 residues.

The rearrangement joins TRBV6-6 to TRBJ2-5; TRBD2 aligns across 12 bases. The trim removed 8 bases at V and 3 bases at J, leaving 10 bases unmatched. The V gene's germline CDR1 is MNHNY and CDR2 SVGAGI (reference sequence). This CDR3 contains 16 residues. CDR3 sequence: CASAHRLAGEEETQYF. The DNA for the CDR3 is TGTGCCAGCGCTCACCGACTAGCGGGAGAGGAAGAGACCCAGTACTTC.

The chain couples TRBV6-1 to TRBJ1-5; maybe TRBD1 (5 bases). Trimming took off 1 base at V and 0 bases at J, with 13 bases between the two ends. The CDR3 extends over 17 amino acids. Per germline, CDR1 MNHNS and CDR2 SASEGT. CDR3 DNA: TGTGCCAGCAGTGAAGACAGGCGGATTTATAGCAATCAGCCCCAGCATTTT. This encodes CASSEDRRIYSNQPQHF.

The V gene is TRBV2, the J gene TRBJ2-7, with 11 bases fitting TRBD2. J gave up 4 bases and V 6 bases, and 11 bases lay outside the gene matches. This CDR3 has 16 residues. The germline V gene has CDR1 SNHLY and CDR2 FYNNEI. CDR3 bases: TGTGCCAGCAGAGATTCTAGCGGGGGGAAAGGGTACGAGCAGTACTTC. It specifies CASRDSSGGKGYEQYF.

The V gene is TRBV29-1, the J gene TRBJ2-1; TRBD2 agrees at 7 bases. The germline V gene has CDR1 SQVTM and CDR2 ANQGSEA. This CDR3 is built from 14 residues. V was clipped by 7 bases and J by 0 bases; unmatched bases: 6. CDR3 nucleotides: TGCAGCGGAAGCGGGAAGAGCTCCTACAATGAGCAGTTCTTC. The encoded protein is CSGSGKSSYNEQFF.

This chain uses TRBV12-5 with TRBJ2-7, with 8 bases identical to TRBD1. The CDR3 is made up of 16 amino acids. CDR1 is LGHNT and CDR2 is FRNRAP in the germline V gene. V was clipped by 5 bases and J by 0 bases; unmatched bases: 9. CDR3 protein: CASGPRQGPSSYEQYF. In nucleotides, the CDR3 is TGTGCTAGTGGTCCTCGACAGGGGCCGAGCTCCTACGAGCAGTACTTC.